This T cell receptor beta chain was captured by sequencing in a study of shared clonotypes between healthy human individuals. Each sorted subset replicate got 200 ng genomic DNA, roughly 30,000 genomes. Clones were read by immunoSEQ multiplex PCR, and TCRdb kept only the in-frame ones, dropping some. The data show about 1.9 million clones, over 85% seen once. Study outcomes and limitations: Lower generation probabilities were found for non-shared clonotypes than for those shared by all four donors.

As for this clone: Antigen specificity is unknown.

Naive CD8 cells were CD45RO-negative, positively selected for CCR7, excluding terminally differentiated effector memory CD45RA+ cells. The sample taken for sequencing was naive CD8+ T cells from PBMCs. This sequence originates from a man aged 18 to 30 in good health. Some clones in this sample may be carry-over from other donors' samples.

CDR3 protein: CASSYSSWAGSDTQYF. The CDR3 bases are TGTGCCAGCAGTTACTCGAGTTGGGCGGGATCAGATACGCAGTATTTT. The chain carries TRBV6-5 and TRBJ2-3; D perhaps matches TRBD2 (6 bases). CDR1 and CDR2 from the germline V gene are MNHEY and SVGAGI. V shed 0 bases and J shed 4 bases, with 14 bases lying between them. This CDR3 is built from 16 residues.